Below are 9 T cell receptor beta chains sequenced from a single sample in a study of T cells in Graves' hyperthyroidism and ophthalmopathy. TCR beta CDR3 sequences were amplified from RNA transcripts. HTBI primers were used for first-round RT-PCR of the TCR CDR3. Each CDR3 protein is one row after TCRdb ran MiXCR on the multiplex PCR reads. The data hold approximately 610,000 distinct CDR3 sequences, with about 15% observed a single time. The sequencing sample was made of blood. The receptor source for this set is a woman in her thirties or forties with Graves' ophthalmopathy.

There are many counts of this clonotype. The chain links TRBV20-1 to TRBJ2-7, with 9 bases fitting TRBD2. Germline trimming cut 2 bases from V and 5 bases from J; bases unmatched to any gene: 13. CDR1 DFQATT and CDR2 SNEGSKA come from the germline V gene (reference sequence). CDR3 length: 16 residues. CDR3: CSARWAASGTPDEQYF. Written as DNA, the CDR3 is TGCAGTGCTAGATGGGCGGCTAGCGGGACCCCTGACGAGCAGTACTTC.

The table lists this clonotype with many counts. The chain combines TRBV11-1 with TRBJ2-2, with 8 bases that match TRBD1. V was pared by 7 bases and J by 5 bases, with 9 bases of the junction left unmatched. The CDR3 loop spans 15 amino acids. Germline CDR1 and CDR2: SGHAT and FQDESV (reference sequence). The CDR3 sequence: CASTPIGTGTGELFF. In DNA form, the CDR3 reads TGTGCCAGCACCCCGATCGGGACAGGTACCGGGGAGCTGTTTTTT. Full variable domain (remainder filled in from reference TRBV11-1 and TRBJ2-2): EAEVAQSPRYKITEKSQAVAFWCDPISGHATLYWYRQILGQGPELLVQFQDESVVDDSQLPKDRFSAERLKGVDSTLKIQPAELGDSAMYLCASTPIGTGTGELFFGEGSRLTVL.

This clonotype has a count of ten or more. The chain links TRBV28 to TRBJ2-7; the D call may be TRBD1 or TRBD2 (5 bases each). CDR1 and CDR2 (germline): MDHEN, SYDVKM. This CDR3 has 13 amino acids. Between the trimmed V and J ends, which lost 2 bases and 6 bases, there was a span of 11 bases. The CDR3 here is CASSLVEGLEQYF. The CDR3 nucleotides are TGTGCCAGCAGTTTAGTAGAGGGGCTCGAGCAGTACTTC.

This clonotype was seen a few times. V gene TRBV12-3 or TRBV12-4 combines with J gene TRBJ2-7; D not resolved. Trimming shortened V by 5 bases and J by 5 bases, and 13 bases separated the two germline ends. This CDR3 region has 13 residues. Here the CDR3 DNA reads TGTGCCAGCAGTAACCAGGCCCGCCACGAGCAGTACTTC. It codes for CASSNQARHEQYF.

This clonotype was recorded at least ten times. The chain carries TRBV12-3 or TRBV12-4 and TRBJ2-7; 10 bases fit TRBD2. Losses at the gene ends were 5 bases for V and 6 bases for J; bases not matched to a gene: 13. CDR3 length: 16 residues. CDR3 sequence reads: CASSPPRAGGRREQYF. For the CDR3, the DNA is TGTGCCAGCAGTCCCCCCCGAGCGGGAGGGCGCCGCGAGCAGTACTTC.

This clonotype has at least ten counts. The genes are TRBV24-1 and TRBJ2-7; 7 bases match TRBD2. The V and J ends lost 4 bases and 7 bases, in that order; junction bases with no gene match: 9. The CDR3 is made up of 14 amino acids. The V gene's germline CDR1 is KGHDR and CDR2 SFDVKD. The CDR3 here is CATSDASGRLEQYF. The CDR3, as DNA: TGTGCCACCAGTGACGCTAGCGGCCGCCTGGAGCAGTACTTC.

This clonotype has at least ten counts. V usage is TRBV19 and J usage is TRBJ2-1; D uncertain. CDR1 and CDR2 (germline): LNHDA, SQIVND (reference sequence). V dropped 10 bases and J dropped 3 bases, with 10 bases sitting between them. The CDR3 has 12 residues. This CDR3 reads CATGRNYNEQFF. In nucleotides, the CDR3 is TGTGCCACGGGCCGGAACTACAATGAGCAGTTCTTC.

The chain uses TRBV12-3 or TRBV12-4 and TRBJ2-5; no clear D gene. Trimming shortened V by 2 bases and J by 6 bases, and 19 bases separated the two germline ends. The CDR3 loop spans 16 amino acids. The CDR3 coding sequence is TGTGCCAGCAGTTTAAGTAGGTCTAGTGCTAGTCAGACCCAGTACTTC. This gives the protein CASSLSRSSASQTQYF.

The chain has TRBV7-9 and TRBJ2-7; tentatively, D is TRBD1 or TRBD2 (5 bases each). CDR1 is SEHNR and CDR2 is FQNEAQ in the germline V gene (reference sequence). Trimming stripped 5 bases from V and 0 bases from J, with 14 bases between. This CDR3 is 15 amino acids long. CDR3 amino acids: CASSDGTVSSYEQYF. As DNA, the CDR3 is TGTGCCAGCAGCGATGGGACGGTGAGCTCCTACGAGCAGTACTTC.